These 29 T cell receptor beta chains originate from one sample sequenced in a study of shared clonotypes between healthy human individuals (TCRdb year 2020). Library construction relied on the immunoSEQ multiplex PCR assay. Held by TCRdb, this immuneACCESS table contains in-frame sequences only and omits some clones. Under half of the omission traces to an unresolved V gene where checked; the cause of the rest is unknown. Here the sample has roughly 2,300,000 clones; around 90% occur a single time. Approximately 0.41% of the sample comes from the top ten. The source material was naive CD4+ T cells from PBMCs. According to the study, the label for this sample's cell subset or site signals: CD45RA+ positively selected. These receptors were taken from a man younger than 35 in good health. Some clones in this sample may be carry-over from other donors' samples.

V and J are TRBV7-2 and TRBJ1-1, with unresolved D. The CDR3 is 14 residues long. Between the trimmed V and J ends, which lost 1 base and 10 bases, there was a span of 16 bases. Germline lookup yields CDR1 SGHTA and CDR2 FQGNSA. CDR3 DNA: TGTGCCAGCAGCTTAGGGCCCGCGGCCACCGGAGCTTTCTTT. Translating gives CASSLGPAATGAFF.

The rearrangement uses TRBV9 and TRBJ2-2, with 10 bases fitting TRBD2. J gave up 4 bases and V 0 bases, and 6 bases lay outside the gene matches. The CDR3 loop spans 17 amino acids. Germline V gives CDR1 SGDLS, CDR2 YYNGEE. Here the CDR3 DNA reads TGTGCCAGCAGCGTAGCTACGTCTAGCGGGGGCACCGGGGAGCTGTTTTTT. Encoded protein: CASSVATSSGGTGELFF.

J is TRBJ2-2 and V is TRBV29-1; TRBD1 matches 8 bases. The CDR3 length is 13 residues. Germline V gives CDR1 SQVTM, CDR2 ANQGSEA. V trimming: 6 bases; J trimming: 1 base; junction bases outside the gene matches: 1. The CDR3 spells CSVDRENTGELFF. The CDR3 DNA reads as TGCAGCGTGGACAGGGAGAACACCGGGGAGCTGTTTTTT.

The chain couples TRBV27 to TRBJ1-1; 9 bases match TRBD1. The J segment lost 11 bases and the V segment lost 5 bases, leaving 6 bases of the junction unmatched. This CDR3 comprises 12 residues. Germline V gene sequence: CDR1 MNHEY, CDR2 SMNVEV (reference sequence). CDR3 in DNA: TGTGCCAGCAGTATCTACAGGGGGCGGGCTTTCTTT. Amino acids: CASSIYRGRAFF.

Written as DNA, the CDR3 is TGTGCCAGCAGCTTAGAGTGGACAGATACGCAGTATTTT. This encodes CASSLEWTDTQYF. The gene calls are TRBV7-2 and TRBJ2-3; D is undetermined. In germline, CDR1 is SGHTA, CDR2 FQGNSA. The CDR3 spans 13 residues. V was cut by 1 base and J by 3 bases, with 5 bases left in between.

The chain links TRBV28 to TRBJ2-1, with D maybe TRBD2 (6 bases). Germline V CDR1 and CDR2: MDHEN, SYDVKM. V was trimmed by 5 bases and J by 11 bases, leaving 13 bases between them. The CDR3 has 12 residues. CDR3 bases: TGTGCCAGCAGTGGGGACTCGCGGAAGCAGTTCTTC. It encodes CASSGDSRKQFF.

The chain has TRBV5-1 and TRBJ1-3; 11 bases align to TRBD1. V lost 4 bases, J lost 3 bases, and 12 bases stayed unmatched. Germline assignment: CDR1 SGHRS and CDR2 YFSETQ. The CDR3 has 18 amino acids. The CDR3 sequence is CASSPRTGGVQFGNTIYF. CDR3 nucleotides: TGCGCCAGCAGCCCCCGGACAGGGGGCGTCCAATTTGGAAACACCATATATTTT.

The chain joins TRBV5-1 to TRBJ2-5; D might be TRBD1 or TRBD2, each matching 6 bases. Looked up from germline, CDR1 is SGHRS and CDR2 is YFSETQ. V lost 0 bases, J lost 5 bases, and 11 bases lay in between. The CDR3 consists of 14 residues. The CDR3: CASSLEGGLETQYF. CDR3 nucleotides: TGCGCCAGCAGCTTGGAAGGGGGGCTGGAGACCCAGTACTTC.

The chain couples TRBV6-1 to TRBJ2-5; 7 bases fit TRBD1. The CDR3 extends over 14 amino acids. The trim removed 6 bases at V and 4 bases at J, leaving 8 bases unmatched. Germline V CDR1 and CDR2: MNHNS, SASEGT. The CDR3 bases are TGTGCCAGCAGGGGGGTAGGGGGCTCAGAGACCCAGTACTTC. Its protein is CASRGVGGSETQYF.

CDR3 amino acids: CASSLSGRSYNEQFF. DNA of the CDR3: TGTGCCAGCAGCTTAAGCGGGCGCTCCTACAATGAGCAGTTCTTC. This sequence joins TRBV11-3 and TRBJ2-1, with D perhaps matching TRBD2 (6 bases). Germline CDR1 SGHNT, CDR2 YENEEA. This CDR3 has 15 amino acids. V lost 2 bases and J 0 bases, leaving 8 bases between the germline ends.

The rearrangement uses TRBV4-3 and TRBJ1-2; D is ambiguous. In germline, CDR1 is LGHNA, CDR2 YSLEER. The germline V and J ends were trimmed by 0 bases and 8 bases, with 16 bases remaining between them. CDR3 size: 15 residues. The CDR3 protein is CASSQDVGPGRGYTF. CDR3 DNA: TGCGCCAGCAGCCAAGATGTGGGCCCCGGTCGCGGCTACACCTTC.

The rearrangement links TRBV4-3 to TRBJ2-3; 7 bases are shared with TRBD2. Germline CDR1 and CDR2: LGHNA and YSLEER. CDR3 length: 17 amino acids. J was trimmed by 0 bases and V by 2 bases; bases with no gene match: 8. CDR3 protein: CASSQQLALTSTDTQYF. CDR3 nucleotides: TGCGCCAGCAGCCAACAACTAGCGCTTACTAGCACAGATACGCAGTATTTT.

The chain recombines TRBV4-3 with TRBJ2-5; D perhaps matches TRBD2 (6 bases). This CDR3 contains 18 residues. The V end lost 0 bases, the J end lost 1 base, and 18 bases lay between the germline ends. CDR1 is LGHNA, CDR2 YSLEER, per germline. The chain's CDR3 is CASSQERVGAGAQETQYF. The CDR3 DNA reads as TGCGCCAGCAGCCAAGAGCGGGTTGGAGCGGGCGCCCAAGAGACCCAGTACTTC.

As regards this clone: The same CDR3 also results from other DNA sequences found in this sample. The chain links TRBV5-4 to TRBJ2-1, with TRBD2 as a possible D gene (6 bases). The germline CDR1 and CDR2 sequences are SGHNT and YYREEE (reference sequence). The CDR3 has 15 residues. V was cut by 1 base and J by 4 bases, with 12 bases left in between. The CDR3 nucleotides are TGTGCCAGCAGCTTGTTTAGCGGAAGATACAATGAGCAGTTCTTC. Its translation is CASSLFSGRYNEQFF.

The gene calls are TRBV9 and TRBJ2-3; D perhaps matches TRBD2 (6 bases). The CDR3 spans 15 residues. Trimming cost V 6 bases and J 2 bases, with 16 bases left between them. CDR1 SGDLS and CDR2 YYNGEE come from the germline V gene. The CDR3, as DNA: TGTGCCAGCACCCTCCTAGGGGACTTCACAGATACGCAGTATTTT. It codes for CASTLLGDFTDTQYF.

The chain couples TRBV29-1 to TRBJ2-5; D is ambiguous. V was trimmed by 6 bases and J by 3 bases, leaving 11 bases between them. The CDR3 is made up of 12 amino acids. Germline V gene data show CDR1 as SQVTM and CDR2 as ANQGSEA. The CDR3 here is CSVSGPKETQYF. The CDR3 DNA reads as TGCAGCGTGAGTGGGCCGAAAGAGACCCAGTACTTC.

The chain has TRBV13 and TRBJ2-3; 8 bases line up with TRBD2. Unmatched junction bases numbered 6, after V lost 1 base and J lost 6 bases. Germline V gene lookup returns CDR1 PRHDT and CDR2 FYEKMQ (reference sequence). The length of the CDR3 is 15 residues. The CDR3 region has the DNA TGTGCCAGCAGCTTAGACCAGGCGGGGGGCGATACGCAGTATTTT. It translates to CASSLDQAGGDTQYF.

The chain is built from TRBV28 and TRBJ2-6; D possibly corresponds to TRBD1 (5 bases). This CDR3 is 15 amino acids long. CDR1 and CDR2 (germline): MDHEN, SYDVKM. V lost 5 bases and J lost 1, with 9 bases in between. Written as DNA, the CDR3 is TGTGCCAGCAGTCGGACACAGTCTGGGGCCAACGTCCTGACTTTC. Its protein product is CASSRTQSGANVLTF.

The rearrangement links TRBV9 to TRBJ2-7; D call uncertain. Germline CDR1 SGDLS, CDR2 YYNGEE. V shed 0 bases and J shed 3 bases, with 7 bases lying between them. The CDR3 runs 13 residues. The CDR3: CASSVGPHYEQYF. For the CDR3, the DNA is TGTGCCAGCAGCGTAGGGCCACACTACGAGCAGTACTTC.

This chain uses TRBV7-9 with TRBJ1-4; D perhaps matches TRBD1 (5 bases). There are 15 residues in the CDR3. With 5 bases removed from V and 7 bases from J, the gap between germline ends came to 17 bases. From germline, CDR1 is SEHNR and CDR2 FQNEAQ (reference sequence). CDR3 nucleotide sequence: TGTGCCAGCAGCCCGCAGGTGGGGCGGGTTGAAAAACTGTTTTTT. Protein sequence: CASSPQVGRVEKLFF.

In the case of this clone: Other DNA sequences in the sample encode the same CDR3. This chain uses TRBV28 with TRBJ2-7, with D possibly matching TRBD2 (6 bases). The CDR3 length is 13 residues. Trimming removed 4 bases from V and 4 bases from J, with 11 bases in between. Germline assignment: CDR1 MDHEN and CDR2 SYDVKM. CDR3 residues: CASSSSVPYEQYF. In DNA form, the CDR3 reads TGTGCCAGCAGTTCTAGCGTCCCATACGAGCAGTACTTC.

As concerns this clone: Other DNA sequences in the sample encode the same CDR3. The chain carries TRBV7-9 and TRBJ1-3, with D tentatively TRBD1 (5 bases). The ends were cut back, 2 bases at V and 0 bases at J, with 5 bases in the middle. Germline CDR1 SEHNR, CDR2 FQNEAQ (reference sequence). The CDR3 is 14 residues long. The CDR3, as DNA: TGTGCCAGCAGCTTACAGGGCTCTGGAAACACCATATATTTT. Amino acids: CASSLQGSGNTIYF.

The rearrangement joins TRBV7-6 to TRBJ2-1; D might be TRBD1 (6 bases). CDR3 length: 15 amino acids. From germline, CDR1 is SGHVS and CDR2 FNYEAQ. Trimming cost V 1 base and J 6 bases, with 13 bases left between them. CDR3 coding DNA: TGTGCCAGCAGCTTAGGAGGGGGAAGAGGCAATGAGCAGTTCTTC. Protein sequence: CASSLGGGRGNEQFF.

The chain couples TRBV7-7 to TRBJ2-2; D call uncertain. Germline loops: CDR1 SSHAT, CDR2 FNYEAQ (reference sequence). V was shortened by 3 bases and J by 5 bases, with 13 bases between the two germline ends. The CDR3 contains 15 residues. The CDR3 region has the DNA TGTGCCAGCAGCTTGGATTTATTTGGTACCGGGGAGCTGTTTTTT. This gives the protein CASSLDLFGTGELFF. Full variable domain (missing parts from reference TRBV7-7 and TRBJ2-2): GAGVSQSPRYKVTKRGQDVTLRCDPISSHATLYWYQQALGQGPEFLTYFNYEAQPDKSGLPSDRFSAERPEGSISTLTIQRTEQRDSAMYRCASSLDLFGTGELFFGEGSRLTVL.

The rearrangement links TRBV4-1 to TRBJ2-3; 10 nucleotides match TRBD2. Germline V gene lookup returns CDR1 MGHRA and CDR2 YSYEKL. This CDR3 has 17 amino acids. Trimming at V came to 4 bases and at J to 6 bases, leaving 13 bases not matched to a gene. This CDR3 reads CASSPWGSSGSGDTQYF. For the CDR3, the DNA is TGCGCCAGCAGCCCGTGGGGGTCTAGCGGGAGCGGGGATACGCAGTATTTT.

This CDR3 is CASRDRGNEKLFF. CDR3 nucleotides: TGCGCCAGCAGGGACAGAGGAAATGAAAAACTGTTTTTT. The chain combines TRBV10-2 with TRBJ1-4, with TRBD1 as a possible D gene (6 bases). This CDR3 spans 13 amino acids. Germline-derived CDR1 and CDR2 are WSHSY and SAAADI. The V and J ends lost 6 bases and 5 bases respectively, with 10 bases between them.

The chain is built from TRBV10-3 and TRBJ2-1; D gene ambiguous. CDR1 is ENHRY, CDR2 SYGVKD, per germline. V was trimmed by 3 bases and J by 12 bases, leaving 9 bases between them. This CDR3 is built from 11 residues. The DNA of the CDR3 is TGTGCCATCAGTGACGGCAGCCCGCAGTTCTTC. Translation: CAISDGSPQFF.

The rearrangement joins TRBV5-1 to TRBJ2-2, with no clear D. CDR3 length: 14 amino acids. CDR1 and CDR2 from the germline V gene are SGHRS and YFSETQ. Between the trimmed V and J ends, which lost 4 bases and 6 bases, there was a span of 13 bases. The CDR3 loop is CASSIESRPGELFF. In DNA, the CDR3 is TGCGCCAGCAGCATTGAGTCTCGTCCCGGGGAGCTGTTTTTT.

J is TRBJ2-3 and V is TRBV5-1; no definite D call. The CDR3 contains 15 residues. V was trimmed by 0 bases and J by 2 bases, leaving 10 bases between them. Germline values: CDR1 SGHRS, CDR2 YFSETQ. This CDR3 is CASSLVVAFTDTQYF. The DNA for the CDR3 is TGCGCCAGCAGCTTGGTGGTGGCCTTCACAGATACGCAGTATTTT.